These 25 T cell receptor delta chains originate from one sample sequenced in a study of gamma delta lymphoproliferative disorders and STAT genes. PBMCs from patients and controls supplied the genomic DNA for sequencing. TCRdb re-called the multiplex PCR reads through CATT. The sample carries several thousand delta-chain clones, around 1.1% recorded once. Material for sequencing was blood. These receptor sequences come from a human donor in good health.

By frequency in the sample, this clone is large (0.1 to 1%). The identical CDR3 is also encoded by other nucleotide sequences in the sample. V usage is TRDV2 and J usage is TRDJ1; 12 positions match TRDD3. V lost 3 bases, J lost 4 bases, and 11 bases stayed unmatched. Germline V CDR1 and CDR2: GEAIGNYY, EKD. The CDR3 has 17 amino acids. The CDR3 DNA is TGTGCCTGTGACCCTCTTTTACTGGGGGATACAAACGATAAACTCATCTTT. Its protein is CACDPLLLGDTNDKLIF.

Worth noting for this clone: A far larger clone differs by one base, so this is likely a read error. Other DNA variants within this sample encode the same CDR3. The V and J genes are TRDV3 and TRDJ1; TRDD2 matches 7 bases. The CDR3 spans 16 residues. Germline CDR1 and CDR2: TVYSNPD and GDNSRS (reference sequence). The CDR3 loop reads CAFVFPTTQTPDKLIF. The CDR3 coding sequence is TGTGCCTTCGTATTTCCTACTACTCAAACACCTGATAAACTCATTTTT.

As to this clone: A far larger clone differs by one base, so this is likely a read error. The sample carries other DNA sequences with the same CDR3. V is TRDV2 and J is TRDJ1; perhaps TRDD3 as D (5 bases). Germline V CDR1 and CDR2: GEAIGNYY, EKD. The CDR3 extends over 14 amino acids. Trimming removed 3 bases from V and 4 bases from J, with 14 bases in between. CDR3 coding DNA: TGTGCCTGTGACCCTCTAGGGGACAGCGATAAACTCATCTTT. This codes for CACDPLGDSDKLIF.

In regard to this clone: With only one base between it and a far larger clone, this is likely a read error. Other DNA sequences in the sample encode the same CDR3. V is TRDV2 and J is TRDJ1; TRDD3 matches 8 bases. The CDR3 totals 17 residues. Trimming took 4 bases from V and 3 from J; bases not matched to a gene: 15. Germline V lookup: CDR1 GEAIGNYY, CDR2 EKD. The CDR3 reads CACDRGGPHWGADKLIF. The CDR3 DNA reads TGTGCCTGTGATCGGGGAGGTCCTCACTGGGGGGCCGATAAACTCATCTTT.

As to this clone: TCRdb shows a much larger clone's protein in place of this DNA's translation, and the two differ at residue 9, likely through a read error; the protein shown is translated from the DNA. The chain recombines TRDV2 with TRDJ1; 10 bases match TRDD3. This CDR3 is 20 amino acids long. The V and J ends lost 0 bases and 1 base, in that order; junction bases with no gene match: 16. The V gene's germline CDR1 is GEAIGNYY and CDR2 EKD. The CDR3 is CACDTVADGGIRGVTDKLIF. In nucleotides, the CDR3 is TGTGCCTGTGACACCGTCGCCGACGGGGGGATACGCGGGGTCACCGATAAACTCATCTTT.

Concerning this clone: TCRdb's listed protein matches a much larger clone and diverges from this DNA's translation at residue 5, likely through a read error; the protein shown comes from the DNA. The rearrangement links TRDV2 to TRDJ1; D is possibly TRDD3 (6 bases). Trimming took 2 bases from V and 0 from J, leaving 18 bases between them. This CDR3 has 17 residues. Per germline, CDR1 GEAIGNYY and CDR2 EKD. The CDR3 coding sequence is TGTGCCTGTGACATCGTCTGGGGACCCTCCGACACCGATAAACTCATCTTT. Amino acids: CACDIVWGPSDTDKLIF.

This clone was observed a handful of times. It differs at one base from a far larger clone, so likely a read error. The same CDR3 also results from other DNA sequences found in this sample. This chain links TRDV2 with TRDJ1, with 7 positions matching TRDD3. After removal of 4 bases from V and 0 bases from J, the junction contained 13 bases not matched to a gene. Germline CDR1 and CDR2: GEAIGNYY and EKD. The CDR3 consists of 17 residues. CDR3 DNA sequence: TGTGCCTGTGATGGGATACTAGGGAAGGAGTACACCGATAAACTCATCTTT. Translating it yields CACDGILGKEYTDKLIF.

This clone was observed a few times. With a far larger clone one base away, a read error is the likely cause. The identical CDR3 is also encoded by other nucleotide sequences in the sample. The chain carries TRDV2 and TRDJ1; 9 nucleotides line up with TRDD3. Trimming took 3 bases from V and 6 from J; bases not matched to a gene: 13. Germline V CDR1 and CDR2: GEAIGNYY, EKD. There are 16 residues in the CDR3. The CDR3 DNA is TGTGCCTGTGACCCAATCGTACTGGGGGACTTTCATAAACTCATCTTT. Its translation: CACDPIVLGDFHKLIF.

On this clone: The protein held in TCRdb is that of a much larger clone and does not match this DNA's translation at residue 4, likely because of a read error; the protein shown is translated from the DNA. The genes are TRDV2 and TRDJ3; TRDD3 aligns across 10 bases. The CDR3 runs 19 residues. The V gene's germline CDR1 is GEAIGNYY and CDR2 EKD. CDR3 residues: CACNTAWGDTGWDTRQMFF. The CDR3 nucleotides read TGTGCCTGTAACACCGCTTGGGGGGATACGGGCTGGGACACCCGACAGATGTTTTTC.

This clone showed up many times. A single base is all that separates this from a far larger clone, so a read error is likely. Other nucleotide sequences in the sample specify the same CDR3. This rearrangement joins TRDV2 to TRDJ1; no firm D call. Germline V CDR1 and CDR2: GEAIGNYY, EKD. There are 18 residues in the CDR3. CDR3 nucleotides: TGTGCCTGTGACACCCTGCCGGGTGGGCAGAAAGTGGCCGATAAGCTCATCTTT. The encoded protein is CACDTLPGGQKVADKLIF.

This clone has only a few counts. This likely came from a read error, as a far larger clone is one base away. This chain connects TRDV2 to TRDJ3, with TRDD3 matching 13 bases. The CDR3 has 22 residues. Germline CDR1 is GEAIGNYY and CDR2 is EKD. The CDR3 reads CACDTRVLGDTLRSWGTRQMFF. The CDR3 DNA reads TGTGCCTGTGACACACGCGTACTGGGGGATACGCTTCGCTCCTGGGGCACCCGACAGATGTTTTTC.

The sample holds a few counts of this clone. A read error likely explains why the TCRdb protein, taken from a much larger clone, differs from this DNA's translation at residue 14; the protein shown is translated from the DNA. V is TRDV2 and J is TRDJ1; 7 nucleotides align to TRDD3. The CDR3 spans 16 residues. Germline V gene lookup returns CDR1 GEAIGNYY and CDR2 EKD. The CDR3 DNA is TGTGCCTGTGACACCGTGGGGGGATCCTATACCGATAAACCCATCTTT. Its protein product is CACDTVGGSYTDKPIF.

Sample share makes this clone medium-sized. The J gene was identified as TRDJ4, and no V gene was called; the DNA was not used to check the table's D call, TRDD3. The CDR3 is 13 residues long. CDR3 sequence (DNA): TGTGCCTCGCTACTGGGGGACACCAGACCCCTGATCTTT. It yields the protein CASLLGDTRPLIF.

A note on this clone: TCRdb attributes to this sequence the protein of a much larger clone, which differs from the DNA translation at residue 7; a read error is likely, and the protein displayed is translated from the DNA. V and J are TRDV2 and TRDJ1; possible D gene TRDD3, 5 bases. Deletions cut 4 bases from V and 0 bases from J, with 23 bases between. Germline lookup yields CDR1 GEAIGNYY and CDR2 EKD. This CDR3 has 18 amino acids. CDR3 sequence (DNA): TGTGCCTGTGAAGGGCTGGAGGATGTTCGGGGGTACACCGATAAACTCATCTTT. This gives the protein CACEGLEDVRGYTDKLIF.

This clone has just a few counts. TCRdb's listed protein matches a much larger clone and diverges from this DNA's translation at residue 19, likely through a read error; the protein shown comes from the DNA. The DNA for the CDR3 is TGTGCCTGTGACACCTTGGGTCTTAGACTGGGGGATACGGAAACCGACCTGTACGCCGATAAACTCATCTTT. Translation: CACDTLGLRLGDTETDLYADKLIF. The rearrangement joins TRDV2 to TRDJ1; TRDD3 agrees at 13 bases. CDR3 length: 24 residues. The germline V gene has CDR1 GEAIGNYY and CDR2 EKD. J was trimmed by 3 bases and V by 0 bases; bases with no gene match: 27.

This clone was counted a few times. A single base is all that separates this from a far larger clone, so a read error is likely. Different DNA sequences within this sample yield the same CDR3. V gene TRDV2 combines with J gene TRDJ3, with D possibly TRDD3 on 5 matching bases. This CDR3 comprises 21 residues. Germline V gene data show CDR1 as GEAIGNYY and CDR2 as EKD. The germline V and J ends were trimmed by 3 bases and 1 base, with 24 bases remaining between them. Here the CDR3 DNA reads TGTGCCTGTGACTTTGCAGACGTCGGGATCTTAACTTCCTGGGACACCCGACAGATGTTTTTC. It yields the protein CACDFADVGILTSWDTRQMFF.

Concerning this clone: This likely reflects a read error, since a far larger clone is one base away. The sample has other DNA sequences that encode this CDR3 too. The DNA for the CDR3 is TGTGCCTGTGACTTGGTGGGGATCAAGGGAACCGATAAACTCATCTTT. Translated, it gives CACDLVGIKGTDKLIF. The J gene is TRDJ1, the V gene TRDV2; a possible D gene is TRDD3 (6 bases). The CDR3 loop spans 16 amino acids. The germline V and J ends were trimmed by 3 bases and 2 bases, with 18 bases remaining between them. The germline CDR1 and CDR2 sequences are GEAIGNYY and EKD.

Notes on this clone: TCRdb records a much larger clone's protein for this DNA, with a difference at residue 19 that likely arises from a read error; the protein given is the translation of the DNA. The J gene is TRDJ3, the V gene TRDV2; 9 bases are shared with TRDD3. This CDR3 region has 21 residues. Germline V CDR1 and CDR2: GEAIGNYY, EKD. CDR3 residues: CACDTIAGDTRSSWDTRQVFF. The CDR3, as DNA: TGTGCCTGTGACACAATAGCCGGGGATACGCGAAGCTCCTGGGACACCCGACAGGTGTTTTTC.

With respect to this clone: A read error is likely here: a far larger clone is one base away. Other DNA sequences from this sample encode an identical CDR3 as well. The chain recombines TRDV2 with TRDJ1; TRDD3 might be the D (6 bases). CDR3 length equals 15 residues. V gave up 1 base and J gave up 2 bases, with 13 bases separating them. Looked up from germline, CDR1 is GEAIGNYY and CDR2 is EKD. The CDR3 DNA sequence: TGTGCCTGTGACACTGGGGATCTCTCTACCGATAAACTCATCTTT. Its translation: CACDTGDLSTDKLIF.

With regard to this clone: The protein TCRdb gives is from a much larger clone and does not agree with this DNA's translation at residue 7, likely a read error; the protein shown here comes from the DNA. The J gene is given as TRDJ3, and the V gene is not called; TRDD3, the table's D call, was not compared with the DNA. The CDR3 runs to 21 residues. The chain's CDR3 is CACDTIPGDTRSSWDTRQMFF. In nucleotides, the CDR3 is TGTGCCTGTGACACAATACCCGGGGATACGCGAAGCTCCTGGGACACCCGACAGATGTTTTTC.

By proportion, this clone is hyperexpanded (1% or more). Other DNA sequences in this specimen translate into the identical CDR3. V usage is TRDV2 and J usage is TRDJ1; TRDD3 matches at 10 bases. The germline V gene encodes CDR1 GEAIGNYY and CDR2 EKD. Trimming took 3 bases from V and 0 from J; bases not matched to a gene: 3. The CDR3 runs 15 residues. CDR3: CACDGLGDNTDKLIF. CDR3 DNA sequence: TGTGCCTGTGACGGTCTGGGGGATAACACCGATAAACTCATCTTT.

There are a few counts of this clone. A single base is all that separates this from a far larger clone, so a read error is likely. This sample also contains other DNA sequences that code for the same CDR3. CDR3 protein: CACDTISRGSDQNTDKLIF. In nucleotides, the CDR3 is TGTGCCTGTGACACCATCTCAAGGGGGTCGGACCAAAACACCGATAAACTCATCTTT. The J gene is TRDJ1, the V gene TRDV2; tentative D call: TRDD3 (5 bases). The CDR3 totals 19 residues. Germline values: CDR1 GEAIGNYY, CDR2 EKD. Trimming removed 0 bases at V and 0 bases at J, with 22 bases between.

The table lists this clone with a few counts. The translation of this DNA and the TCRdb protein of a much larger clone differ at residue 13, probably owing to a read error; the protein shown here is translated from the DNA. The chain couples TRDV2 to TRDJ1; 9 bases align to TRDD3. This CDR3 region has 18 residues. Trimming took 1 base from V and 3 from J; bases not matched to a gene: 14. Germline V gene lookup returns CDR1 GEAIGNYY and CDR2 EKD. In DNA form, the CDR3 reads TGTGCCTGTGACACAATAGACTGGGGGACTTCGTACGCCGATAAACTCATCTTT. This encodes CACDTIDWGTSYADKLIF.

This clone has only a few counts. TCRdb attributes to this sequence the protein of a much larger clone, which differs from the DNA translation at residue 17; a read error is likely, and the protein displayed is translated from the DNA. The chain recombines TRAV29/DV5 with TRDJ1; TRDD3 aligns across 7 bases. Germline loops: CDR1 NSMFDY, CDR2 ISSIKDK. This CDR3 has 19 residues. The CDR3 here is CAASLGASPVLGRVNKPIF. The CDR3 nucleotides are TGTGCAGCAAGCCTGGGCGCCAGCCCCGTACTGGGGCGGGTAAATAAACCCATCTTT.

This clone showed up just a few times. One base separates it from a far larger clone, so it is likely a read error. The sample contains more than one DNA sequence encoding this CDR3. V is TRDV2 and J is TRDJ1; possible D gene TRDD3, 6 bases. This CDR3 spans 15 amino acids. Germline loops: CDR1 GEAIGNYY, CDR2 EKD. Trimming left V 3 bases short and J 1 base short, with 14 bases between. The DNA for the CDR3 is TGTGCCTGTGACTCTGTGGGGGGGTCCACCGATAAACTCATCTTT. Translation gives CACDSVGGSTDKLIF.